The 7 T cell receptor beta chains listed next were all sequenced from one sample in a study of CD8 T cells in ankylosing spondylitis. TCRdb redid the calling of the 5' RACE reads with MiXCR, one entry per CDR3 protein. The sample shows 200,000 to 250,000 distinct CDR3 sequences, approximately 24% of them seen only once. The sequenced sample was blood, either unsorted or a sorted T cell fraction (not recorded which). The receptors stem from a male donor with ankylosing spondylitis or in good health (not recorded which).

This clonotype was recorded many times. The gene calls are TRBV28 and TRBJ1-4; no clear D gene. The V end lost 6 bases, the J end lost 7 bases, and 12 bases lay between the germline ends. Germline V gene sequence: CDR1 MDHEN, CDR2 SYDVKM. The CDR3 has 13 residues. The CDR3 nucleotides are TGTGCCAGCAGACGTGGGAGCAGTGAAAAACTGTTTTTT. Translated, it gives CASRRGSSEKLFF. The full variable domain, in which reference TRBV28 and TRBJ1-4 provide the parts outside the CDR3, is DVKVTQSSRYLVKRTGEKVFLECVQDMDHENMFWYRQDPGLGLRLIYFSYDVKMKEKGDIPEGYSVSREKKERFSLILESASTNQTSMYLCASRRGSSEKLFFGSGTQLSVL.

This clonotype has at least ten counts. The chain links TRBV5-1 to TRBJ2-7; D gene ambiguous. From germline, CDR1 is SGHRS and CDR2 YFSETQ. The CDR3 is 14 residues long. V was trimmed by 0 bases and J by 2 bases, leaving 9 bases between them. This CDR3 reads CASSLDFGPYEQYF. CDR3 in DNA: TGCGCCAGCAGCTTGGACTTCGGCCCCTACGAGCAGTACTTC.

The chain is built from TRBV20-1 and TRBJ2-1, with 9 bases that match TRBD2. This CDR3 has 14 residues. V was pared by 3 bases and J by 6 bases, with 6 bases of the junction left unmatched. CDR1 is DFQATT, CDR2 SNEGSKA, per germline (reference sequence). This chain's CDR3 is CSASGLAGFNEQFF. The CDR3 region has the DNA TGCAGTGCTAGTGGTCTAGCGGGGTTCAATGAGCAGTTCTTC.

This clonotype was counted many times. This sequence joins TRBV20-1 and TRBJ2-1; D may be TRBD2 (6 bases). V was clipped by 5 bases and J by 9 bases, with 14 bases between them. The CDR3 has 12 amino acids. CDR1 is DFQATT, CDR2 SNEGSKA, per germline (reference sequence). The CDR3 reads CSAYFTGGEQFF. CDR3 in DNA: TGCAGTGCTTACTTCACCGGGGGTGAGCAGTTCTTC.

The V gene is TRBV10-3, the J gene TRBJ2-3, with a tentative D call TRBD1 (6 bases). Germline V lookup: CDR1 ENHRY, CDR2 SYGVKD. The CDR3 has 14 residues. Trimming took 6 bases from V and 0 from J, leaving 10 bases between them. CDR3 in amino acids: CAISRGGSTDTQYF. DNA of the CDR3: TGTGCCATCAGCAGGGGCGGTAGCACAGATACGCAGTATTTT.

This clonotype was observed at least ten times. This chain links TRBV4-1 with TRBJ2-4; D call uncertain. The germline gives CDR1 MGHRA, CDR2 YSYEKL. The V end lost 0 bases, the J end lost 4 bases, and 4 bases lay between the germline ends. This CDR3 comprises 13 residues. This CDR3 is CASSQDLKNIQYF. CDR3 in DNA: TGCGCCAGCAGCCAAGACCTTAAAAACATTCAGTACTTC.

Ten or more counts support this clonotype. This rearrangement joins TRBV29-1 to TRBJ2-2; unclear D gene. V was trimmed by 4 bases and J by 6 bases, leaving 12 bases between them. The CDR3 consists of 13 residues. From germline, CDR1 is SQVTM and CDR2 ANQGSEA. CDR3 residues: CSVVITSSGELFF. CDR3 nucleotides: TGCAGCGTTGTTATCACTTCTTCCGGGGAGCTGTTTTTT.